The source of this T cell receptor (beta chain) is a study of regulatory T cells in long-lasting Graves disease. There are many counts of this clonotype. Construction of TCR beta libraries relied on iRepertoire HTBI primers and on Arm-PCR targeting CDR3 regions. In TCRdb, the multiplex PCR reads were re-called with MiXCR into one record per CDR3 protein. The sample has approximately 540,000 distinct CDR3 sequences, approximately 12% seen once. Time point defined: newly diagnosed GD, antithyroid drugs for less than 3 months. PBMC RNA served as the TCR library source. The patients included were those that came from an endocrinology department in Xi'an, China. Trimming removed 1 base from V and 1 base from J, with 16 bases in between. CDR3 size: 18 residues. The germline CDR1 and CDR2 sequences are SGHAT and FQNNGV. This sample was shared with a second study, whose subject was T cells in Graves' hyperthyroidism and ophthalmopathy. This second study says: In simple terms, a model built on 13 V-J features told ophthalmopathy apart from stable hyperthyroidism.

The chain uses TRBV11-2 and TRBJ2-2; unclear D gene. The sequencing used peripheral blood mononuclear cells (PBMCs), collected at new diagnosis, from a patient treated with antithyroid drugs. The source is a woman in her thirties with Graves disease. The CDR3 reads CASSLVPIGRMNTGELFF. The CDR3 coding sequence is TGTGCCAGCAGCTTAGTGCCGATTGGGCGGATGAACACCGGGGAGCTGTTTTTT.